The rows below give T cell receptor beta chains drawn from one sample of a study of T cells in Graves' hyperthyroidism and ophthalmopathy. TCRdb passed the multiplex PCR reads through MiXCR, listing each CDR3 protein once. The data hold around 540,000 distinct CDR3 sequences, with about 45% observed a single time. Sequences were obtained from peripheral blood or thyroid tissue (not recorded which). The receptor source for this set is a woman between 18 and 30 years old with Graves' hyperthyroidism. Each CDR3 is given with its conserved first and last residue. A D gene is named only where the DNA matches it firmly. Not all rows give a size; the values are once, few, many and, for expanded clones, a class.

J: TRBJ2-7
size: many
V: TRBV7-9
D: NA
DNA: TGTGCCAGCAGCTTCAACGGGGAGCAGTACTTC
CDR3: CASSFNGEQYF

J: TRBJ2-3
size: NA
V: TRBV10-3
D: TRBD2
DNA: TGTGCCATCAGTGAGTCGGGACTAGCGGGGCCCACAGATACGCAGTATTTT
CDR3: CAISESGLAGPTDTQYF

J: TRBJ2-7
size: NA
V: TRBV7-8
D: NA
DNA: TGCGCCAGCAGCCAAGGGGTCGATATTACCTACGAGCAGTACTTC
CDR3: CASSQGVDITYEQYF

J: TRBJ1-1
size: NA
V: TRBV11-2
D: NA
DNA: TGTGCCAGCAGCTCCTACAGGGAGAGGACTGAAGCTTTCTTT
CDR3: CASSSYRERTEAFF

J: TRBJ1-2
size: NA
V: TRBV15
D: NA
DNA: TGTGCCACCAGCAGTGGCAGGGGCTATGGCTACACCTTC
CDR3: CATSSGRGYGYTF

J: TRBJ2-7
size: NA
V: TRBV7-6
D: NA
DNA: TGTGCCAGCAGCTTCGAACCCATTCAGTCAGACGAGCAGTACTTC
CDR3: CASSFEPIQSDEQYF

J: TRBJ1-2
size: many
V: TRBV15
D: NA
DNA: TGTGCCACCAGCAGAGGCAGGGCTTCTAACTATGGCTACACCTTC
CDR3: CATSRGRASNYGYTF

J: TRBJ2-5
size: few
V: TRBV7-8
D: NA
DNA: TGTGCCAGCAGCTTAACCTCTCCCCAGACCCAGTACTTC
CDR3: CASSLTSPQTQYF

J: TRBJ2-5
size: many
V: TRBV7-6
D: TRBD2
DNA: TGTGCCAGCAGAAACATGGCGGGAGCGGAGACCCAGTACTTC
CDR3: CASRNMAGAETQYF

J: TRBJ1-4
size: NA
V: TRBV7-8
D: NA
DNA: TGTGCCAGCAGCTTCGCGAGGACAGTTAATGAAAAACTGTTTTTT
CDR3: CASSFARTVNEKLFF

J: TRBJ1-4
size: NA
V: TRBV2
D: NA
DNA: TGTGCCAGCGGGGCAGGCCGCTCCCTTTTT
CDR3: CASGAGRSLF

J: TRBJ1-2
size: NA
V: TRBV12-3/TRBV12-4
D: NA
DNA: TGTGCCAGCAGTTTAGCGCGCGGGGGTGGCTACACCTTC
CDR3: CASSLARGGGYTF

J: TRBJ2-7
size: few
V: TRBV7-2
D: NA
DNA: TGTGCCAGCAGCCAAGATCCGGACAACTCCTACGAGCAGTACTTC
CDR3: CASSQDPDNSYEQYF

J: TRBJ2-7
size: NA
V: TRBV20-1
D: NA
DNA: TGCAGTGCTAGAGACCCCTCGGGCTACGAGCAGTACTTC
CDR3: CSARDPSGYEQYF

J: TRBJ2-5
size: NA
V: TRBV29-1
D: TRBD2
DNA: TGCAGCACCGGAGCCGGGAGGGGGACCCAGTACTTC
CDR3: CSTGAGRGTQYF

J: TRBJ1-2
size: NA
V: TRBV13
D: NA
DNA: TGTGCCAGCAGCTTAGTATGGCAGTGGGGCTACACCTTC
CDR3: CASSLVWQWGYTF

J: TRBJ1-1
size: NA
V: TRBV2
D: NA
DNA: TGTGCCAGCGCGACAGGTGGGCGCAGAGCTTTCTTT
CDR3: CASATGGRRAFF

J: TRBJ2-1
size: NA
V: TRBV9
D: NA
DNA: TGTGCCAGCAGCGGATCCCAGGGATTCGGCGGGGAGCTGTTCTTC
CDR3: CASSGSQGFGGELFF

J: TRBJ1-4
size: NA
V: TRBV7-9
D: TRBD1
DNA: TGTGCCAGCACCCTGACAGGGGAGGAGGAAAAACTGTTTTTT
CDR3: CASTLTGEEEKLFF

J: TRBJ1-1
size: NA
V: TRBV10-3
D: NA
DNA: TGTGCCATCAAGAACAGCAGGGATGACACTGAAGCTTTCTTT
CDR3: CAIKNSRDDTEAFF

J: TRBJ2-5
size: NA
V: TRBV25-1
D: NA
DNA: TGTGCCAGCTCACCCAGTCCCGGTCAAGAGACCCAGTACTTC
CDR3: CASSPSPGQETQYF

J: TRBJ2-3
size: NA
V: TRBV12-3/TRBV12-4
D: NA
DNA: TGTGCCAGCAGTTTTGAACAGGGCTCCTATCCAGATACGCAGTATTTT
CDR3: CASSFEQGSYPDTQYF

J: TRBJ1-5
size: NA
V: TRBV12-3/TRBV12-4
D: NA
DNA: TGTGCCAGCAGTGACCAAGCGACTGGGAATCAGCCCCAGCATTTT
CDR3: CASSDQATGNQPQHF

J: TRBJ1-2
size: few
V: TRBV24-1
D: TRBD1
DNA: TGTGCCACCAGTGATGATAGAGGACAGGGTAGCTATGGCTACACCTTC
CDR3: CATSDDRGQGSYGYTF

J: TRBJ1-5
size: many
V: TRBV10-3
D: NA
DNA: TGTGCCATCAGTGAGTCCCAGAGAGTTCAGCCCCAGCATTTT
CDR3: CAISESQRVQPQHF

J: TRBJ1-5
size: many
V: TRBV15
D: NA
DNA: TGTGCCACCGCCTTCACCCACAATCAGCCCCAGCATTTT
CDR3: CATAFTHNQPQHF

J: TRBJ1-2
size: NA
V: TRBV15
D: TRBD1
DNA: TGTGCCACCAGCAGCGGGACAGGGTTGGGGTACACCTTC
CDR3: CATSSGTGLGYTF

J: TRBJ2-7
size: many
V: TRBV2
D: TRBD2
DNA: TGTGCCAGCGACGGACTAGCGGGCTACGAGCAGTACTTC
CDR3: CASDGLAGYEQYF

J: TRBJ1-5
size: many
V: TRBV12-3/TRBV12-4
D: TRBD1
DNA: TGTGCCAGCAGCCGTGGACAGGGAGGCAATCAGCCCCAGCATTTT
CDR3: CASSRGQGGNQPQHF

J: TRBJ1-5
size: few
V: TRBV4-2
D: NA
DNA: TGTGCCAGCAGCCAAGATGTGGGAGGGTGGGTAAATCAGCCCCAGCATTTT
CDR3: CASSQDVGGWVNQPQHF

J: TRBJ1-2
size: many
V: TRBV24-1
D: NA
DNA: TGTGCCACCAGTGCCGTTGAGGGGCGGGGCTACACCTTC
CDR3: CATSAVEGRGYTF

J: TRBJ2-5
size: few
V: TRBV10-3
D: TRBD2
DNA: TGTGCCATCAGTGTTTTTAGCGGGAGCATAGAGACCCAGTACTTC
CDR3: CAISVFSGSIETQYF

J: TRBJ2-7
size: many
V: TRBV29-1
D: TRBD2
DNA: TGCAGCGTTGACGTAGCGGGGGCTTACGAGCAGTACTTC
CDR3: CSVDVAGAYEQYF

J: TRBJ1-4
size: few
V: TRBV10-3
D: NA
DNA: TGTGCCAGCGGGAGGCCAAATGAAAAACTGTTTTTT
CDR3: CASGRPNEKLFF

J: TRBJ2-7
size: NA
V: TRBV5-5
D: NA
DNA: TGTGCCAGCAGCCCCATTACCGGGAACGAGCAGTACTTC
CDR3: CASSPITGNEQYF

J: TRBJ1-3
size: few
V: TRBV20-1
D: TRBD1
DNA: TGCAGTGCTAACAGGGGATCTGGAAACACCATATATTTT
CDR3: CSANRGSGNTIYF

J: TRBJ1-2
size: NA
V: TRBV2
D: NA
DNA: TGTGCTAGGGGCTCGAAGGGGAATGGCTACACCTTC
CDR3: CARGSKGNGYTF

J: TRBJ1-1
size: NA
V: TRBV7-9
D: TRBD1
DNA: TGTGCCAGAGGGGGACAGACGAACACTGAAGCTTTCTTT
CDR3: CARGGQTNTEAFF

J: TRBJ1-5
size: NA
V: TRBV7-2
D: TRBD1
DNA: TGTGCCAGCAGCCCCCAGGGGGGACCAATTCACAATCAGCCCCAGCATTTT
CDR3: CASSPQGGPIHNQPQHF

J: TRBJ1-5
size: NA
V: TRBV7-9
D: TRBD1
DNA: TGTGCCAGCAGCCGAGACCCGGACAGGAATCAGCCCCAGCATTTT
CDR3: CASSRDPDRNQPQHF

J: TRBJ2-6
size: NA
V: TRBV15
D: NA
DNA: TGTGCCACCAGCAGAGCACGGCAGGGCCCTGACTCTGGGGCCAACGTCCTGACTTTC
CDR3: CATSRARQGPDSGANVLTF

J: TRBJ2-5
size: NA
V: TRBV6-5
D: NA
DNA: TGTGCCAGCCGGCTAGAGGGGGGGTTCCAAGAGACCCAGTACTTC
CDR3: CASRLEGGFQETQYF

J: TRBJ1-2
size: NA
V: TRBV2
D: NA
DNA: TGTGCCAGCAGGCGGGGGGCGAATGGCTACACCTTC
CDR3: CASRRGANGYTF

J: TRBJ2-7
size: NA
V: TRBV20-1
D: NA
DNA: TGCAGTGCTAGTTTGATGGAGGGACGGTCCTACGAGCAGTACTTC
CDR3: CSASLMEGRSYEQYF

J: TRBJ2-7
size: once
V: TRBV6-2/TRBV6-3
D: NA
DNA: TGTGCCAGCTCCACCACGATCGATTCCGGGCACGAGCAGTACTTC
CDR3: CASSTTIDSGHEQYF

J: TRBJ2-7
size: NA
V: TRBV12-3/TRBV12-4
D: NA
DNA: TGTGCCAGCACCCACAGGGACTACGAGCAGTACTTC
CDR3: CASTHRDYEQYF

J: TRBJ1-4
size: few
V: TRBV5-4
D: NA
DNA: TGTGCCAGCAGCTTGGTGGGGCGCAATGAAAAACTGTTTTTT
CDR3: CASSLVGRNEKLFF

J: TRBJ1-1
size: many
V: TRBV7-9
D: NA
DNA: TGTGCCAGCAGCCCCCAAACTGAAGCTTTCTTT
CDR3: CASSPQTEAFF

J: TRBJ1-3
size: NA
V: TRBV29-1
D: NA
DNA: TGCAGTGAAGATCCTTCCTACTCTGGAAACACCATATATTTT
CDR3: CSEDPSYSGNTIYF

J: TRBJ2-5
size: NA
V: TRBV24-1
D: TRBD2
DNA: TGTGCCACCAGTGATAGGGGACTAGCGGGAGAGGAGACCCAGTACTTC
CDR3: CATSDRGLAGEETQYF

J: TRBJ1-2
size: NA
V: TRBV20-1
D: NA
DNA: TGCAGTGCTAGAGGCCTGACTGGAAACACCTTC
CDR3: CSARGLTGNTF

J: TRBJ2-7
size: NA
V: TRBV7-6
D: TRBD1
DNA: TGTGCCAGCAGGCGACTAACGGACAGGACCTTCTACGAGCAGTACTTC
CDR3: CASRRLTDRTFYEQYF

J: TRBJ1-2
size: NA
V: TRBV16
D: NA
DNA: TGTGCCAGCAGCCAATTACAGGGTGGGATGCATGGCTACACCTTC
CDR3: CASSQLQGGMHGYTF

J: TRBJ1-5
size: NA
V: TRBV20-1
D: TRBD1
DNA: TGCAGTGCTCGAACGGGACAGGGGAACCAGCCCCAGCATTTT
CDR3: CSARTGQGNQPQHF

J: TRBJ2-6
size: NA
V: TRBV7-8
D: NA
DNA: TGTGCCAGCAGCGCCCGATCTGGGGCCAACGTCCTGACTTTC
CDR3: CASSARSGANVLTF

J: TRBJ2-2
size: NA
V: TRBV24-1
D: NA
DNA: TGTGCCACCAGTGATTTAGGGACCGGGGAGCTGTTTTTT
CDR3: CATSDLGTGELFF

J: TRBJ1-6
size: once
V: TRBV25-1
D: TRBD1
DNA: TGTGCCAGCAGCTCAGGGGACAGCCCCTCCTATAATTCACCCCTCCACTTT
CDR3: CASSSGDSPSYNSPLHF

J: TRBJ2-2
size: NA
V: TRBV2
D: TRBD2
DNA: TGTGCCAGCAGTGAAGTACCCTGGGGGGGAACCGGGGAGCTGTTTTTT
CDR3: CASSEVPWGGTGELFF

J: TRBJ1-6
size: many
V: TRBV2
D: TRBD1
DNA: TGTGCCAGCAGTGAAATTGGGACAGGGCCTAATTCACCCCTCCACTTT
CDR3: CASSEIGTGPNSPLHF

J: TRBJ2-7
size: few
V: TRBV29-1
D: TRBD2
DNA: TGCAGCCCTTGGACTAGCGGGAGGGCCCGTCAGTCCGAGCAGTACTTC
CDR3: CSPWTSGRARQSEQYF